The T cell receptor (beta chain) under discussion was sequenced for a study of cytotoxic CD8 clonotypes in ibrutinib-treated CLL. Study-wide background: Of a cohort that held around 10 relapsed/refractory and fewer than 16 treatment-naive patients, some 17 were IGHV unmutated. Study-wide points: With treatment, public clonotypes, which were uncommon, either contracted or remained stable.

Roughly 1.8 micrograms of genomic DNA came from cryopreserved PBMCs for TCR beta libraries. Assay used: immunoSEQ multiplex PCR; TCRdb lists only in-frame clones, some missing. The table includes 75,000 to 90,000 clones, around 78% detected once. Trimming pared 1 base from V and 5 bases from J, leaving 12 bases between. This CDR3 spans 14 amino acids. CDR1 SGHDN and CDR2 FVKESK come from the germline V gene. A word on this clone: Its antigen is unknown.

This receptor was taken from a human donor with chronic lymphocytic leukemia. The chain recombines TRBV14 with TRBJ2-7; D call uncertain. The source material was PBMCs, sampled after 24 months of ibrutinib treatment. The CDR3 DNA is TGTGCCAGCAGCCAAGTCGGGCGGACCCACGAGCAGTACTTC. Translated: CASSQVGRTHEQYF.